This T cell receptor (beta chain) stems from a study of naive and memory T cell subsets. The trim removed 4 bases at V and 4 bases at J, leaving 7 bases unmatched. This CDR3 contains 15 residues. This clonotype was detected only a few times. An equimolar mix of two oligonucleotides served as the beta constant-region primer for TRBC1 and TRBC2. Ligated cDNA was amplified by four rounds of PCR with nested alpha and beta constant-region primers and SP2. TCRdb fed the UMI-ligation and nested PCR reads into MiXCR, producing one record per CDR3 protein. The table lists approximately 80,000 distinct CDR3 sequences, approximately 9.2% of them singletons, with less than 1.5% in the top ten.

The chain combines TRBV12-3 or TRBV12-4 with TRBJ2-1; 7 bases line up with TRBD2. This sequence was found in a human donor in good health. Sequences were obtained from naive CD8+ T cells from blood. This CDR3 reads CASSSIERGYNEQFF. The CDR3, as DNA: TGTGCCAGCAGTTCCATCGAGCGGGGATACAATGAGCAGTTCTTC.